This TCR beta chain was retrieved from a study of T cell repertoires in cytomegalovirus infection. Study at large: CMV infection and matching HLA type were both indicated by public TCR beta signatures. Overall study results and limits: CMV-specific TCR beta clonotypes restricted by HLA-C were the ones dominating the ex vivo response. Summed frequency of shared TCR beta families picked out CMV carriers who also had the relevant HLA.

Germline V CDR1 and CDR2: LGHDT, YNNKEL (reference sequence). Between the trimmed V and J ends, which lost 0 bases and 11 bases, there was a span of 10 bases. The CDR3 spans 12 residues. TCRdb re-derived calls from the reads in MiXCR, one entry per CDR3 protein. This sample has hundreds of thousands of distinct CDR3 sequences, with around 11% found just once. About this clonotype: Its antigen is undetermined.

Sequencing was carried out using PBMCs. The chain recombines TRBV3-1 with TRBJ1-1; D is unresolved. The sequence was collected from a human donor in good health (CMV status not recorded). Some clones in this sample may be carry-over from other donors' samples. The CDR3 sequence is CASSQEVGSAFF. The DNA for the CDR3 is TGTGCCAGCAGCCAAGAAGTAGGGTCGGCTTTCTTT.